This is a list of T cell receptor beta chains from one sample in a study of OX40 agonist ivuxolimab in advanced cancers. Assay: immunoSEQ multiplex PCR; the TCRdb copy retains only in-frame clones and omits some. The sample includes approximately 76,000 clones, about nine tenths of them seen just once. The sequences come from CD4+ or CD8+ T cells sorted from blood, collected in a trial of the OX40 agonist ivuxolimab. The receptors were gathered from an adult with an advanced solid tumor such as melanoma, head and neck, liver or kidney cancer. Both conserved end residues are part of each CDR3. Each record gives: V gene, D gene, J gene, clone size, CDR3 protein, CDR3 DNA. D genes are given only for firm matches. Size is stated for part of the rows, as once, few or many counts, or as a class when the clone is expanded.

>TRBV19|.|TRBJ1-5|.
CASSEDNQPQHF
TGTGCCAGTAGTGAGGATAATCAGCCCCAGCATTTT
>TRBV4-2|.|TRBJ2-3|.
CASSRTLALGTDTQYF
TGTGCCAGCAGCCGAACCCTAGCGTTGGGCACAGATACGCAGTATTTT
>TRBV19|TRBD2|TRBJ2-7|.
CASSTPSGRVTYEQYF
TGTGCCAGTAGTACCCCTAGCGGGAGAGTCACCTACGAGCAGTACTTC
>TRBV4-2|.|TRBJ1-3|.
CASSQEPITGNTIYF
TGTGCCAGCAGCCAAGAACCGATTACTGGAAACACCATATATTTT
>TRBV6-5|TRBD2|TRBJ2-7|.
CASSFTSGMGYEQYF
TGTGCCAGCAGTTTCACGAGCGGGATGGGGTACGAGCAGTACTTC
>TRBV18|.|TRBJ1-2|.
CASSPGSDYGYTF
TGTGCCAGCTCACCAGGCTCCGACTATGGCTACACCTTC
>TRBV10-3|TRBD2|TRBJ2-3|.
CATLAGSTDTQYF
TGTGCCACCTTAGCGGGAAGCACAGATACGCAGTATTTT
>TRBV11-2|TRBD1|TRBJ2-7|once
CASSPGQAHEQYF
TGTGCCAGCAGCCCGGGACAGGCCCACGAGCAGTACTTC
>TRBV25-1|TRBD2|TRBJ2-1|.
CASSERTSGLNEQFF
TGTGCCAGCAGTGAACGTACTAGCGGGTTGAATGAGCAGTTCTTC
>TRBV18|TRBD1|TRBJ1-2|.
CASSPPGQEGSHGYTF
TGTGCCAGCTCACCACCTGGACAGGAGGGATCCCATGGCTACACCTTC
>TRBV19|TRBD1|TRBJ1-5|.
CASRTYSGQKNQPQHF
TGTGCCAGTAGGACATACTCGGGACAGAAAAATCAGCCCCAGCATTTT
>TRBV19|.|TRBJ1-1|.
CASSTKTGGVNTEAFF
TGTGCCAGTAGTACGAAGACGGGGGGAGTGAACACTGAAGCTTTCTTT
>TRBV7-3|.|TRBJ1-1|.
CASSAQDGYTEAFF
TGTGCCAGCAGCGCCCAGGACGGATACACTGAAGCTTTCTTT
>TRBV9|TRBD1|TRBJ2-3|.
CASSVGGQGTDTQYF
TGTGCCAGCAGCGTAGGGGGACAGGGAACAGATACGCAGTATTTT
>TRBV6-5|.|TRBJ2-5|.
CASSVPGQETQYF
TGTGCCAGCAGTGTCCCGGGGCAAGAGACCCAGTACTTC
>TRBV10-3|.|TRBJ2-2|few
CAISGGYGYTGELFF
TGTGCCATCAGTGGGGGATACGGCTACACCGGGGAGCTGTTTTTT
>TRBV28|TRBD2|TRBJ2-5|.
CASSPGTSVQTQYF
TGTGCCAGCAGTCCGGGGACTAGCGTTCAGACCCAGTACTTC
>TRBV27|.|TRBJ1-1|once
CASSLRGTEAFF
TGTGCCAGCAGTTTACGGGGCACTGAAGCTTTCTTT
>TRBV6-1|TRBD1|TRBJ2-7|.
CASSNRDRTREQYF
TGTGCCAGCAGTAACCGGGACAGGACTCGCGAGCAGTACTTC
>TRBV6-1|.|TRBJ2-7|.
CASTRHSYEQYF
TGTGCCAGCACAAGACACTCCTACGAGCAGTACTTC
>TRBV2|.|TRBJ2-7|.
CASSGQGEGSYEQYF
TGTGCCAGCAGCGGGCAGGGAGAAGGCTCCTACGAGCAGTACTTC
>TRBV6-5|.|TRBJ2-5|.
CASSYEGWGLETQYF
TGTGCCAGCAGTTACGAGGGTTGGGGCTTGGAGACCCAGTACTTC
>TRBV6-5|.|TRBJ1-2|.
CASSYNSEIYGYTF
TGTGCCAGCAGTTACAACAGCGAGATCTATGGCTACACCTTC
>TRBV5-4|TRBD1|TRBJ2-5|.
CASSWGQGRQETQYF
TGTGCCAGCAGCTGGGGACAGGGACGCCAAGAGACCCAGTACTTC
>TRBV27|TRBD2|TRBJ2-1|.
CASSPGTSGSSYNEQFF
TGTGCCAGCAGTCCGGGGACTAGCGGGAGCTCCTACAATGAGCAGTTCTTC
>TRBV30|TRBD1|TRBJ1-5|.
CAWSVKDRGRGNQPQHF
TGTGCCTGGAGTGTGAAGGACAGGGGGCGCGGGAATCAGCCCCAGCATTTT
>TRBV7-9|TRBD2|TRBJ2-5|.
CASSGGLAIQETQYF
TGTGCCAGCAGCGGGGGACTAGCGATCCAAGAGACCCAGTACTTC
>TRBV14|TRBD2|TRBJ2-1|.
CASSQDRRAGRLRQFF
TGTGCCAGCAGCCAAGATCGGAGAGCGGGAAGATTGAGGCAGTTCTTC
>TRBV10-3|.|TRBJ1-2|.
CAISESESYGYTF
TGTGCCATCAGTGAGTCGGAATCCTATGGCTACACCTTC
>TRBV5-6|.|TRBJ1-5|.
CASSLAGGLGNQPQHF
TGTGCCAGCAGCTTGGCCGGAGGGCTCGGCAATCAGCCCCAGCATTTT
>TRBV6-5|.|TRBJ1-2|.
CASSYSTAVNYGYTF
TGTGCCAGCAGTTACTCGACAGCAGTAAACTATGGCTACACCTTC
>TRBV28|TRBD1|TRBJ1-2|.
CASEGQYYGYTF
TGTGCCAGCGAGGGACAGTACTATGGCTACACCTTC
>TRBV11-2|.|TRBJ2-7|.
CASSLMKGSSYEQYF
TGTGCCAGCAGCTTAATGAAGGGGAGCTCCTACGAGCAGTACTTC
>TRBV19|.|TRBJ1-1|.
CASSISGRGTEAFF
TGTGCCAGTAGTATTTCTGGGCGCGGAACTGAAGCTTTCTTT
>TRBV5-1|TRBD1|TRBJ1-1|.
CASSWGTGITEAFF
TGCGCCAGCAGCTGGGGGACAGGGATCACTGAAGCTTTCTTT
>TRBV6-1|.|TRBJ2-3|.
CASSWRTASTDTQYF
TGTGCCAGCAGCTGGAGGACGGCTAGCACAGATACGCAGTATTTT
>TRBV2|.|TRBJ1-6|.
CASSSGLNSPLHF
TGTGCCAGCAGTTCGGGGCTTAATTCACCCCTCCACTTT
>TRBV19|TRBD1|TRBJ2-2|once
CASLDRDVIGELFF
TGTGCCAGCTTGGACAGGGACGTTATCGGGGAGCTGTTTTTT
>TRBV25-1|.|TRBJ1-2|.
CASSAEGRGYTF
TGTGCCAGCAGTGCTGAGGGGAGAGGCTACACCTTC
>TRBV6-5|TRBD1|TRBJ1-2|.
CASSQKGTGFGGYTF
TGTGCCAGCAGTCAAAAAGGGACAGGGTTTGGGGGCTACACCTTC
>TRBV7-6|.|TRBJ1-5|once
CASSLGRGGQPQHF
TGTGCCAGCAGCTTAGGGCGTGGTGGTCAGCCCCAGCATTTT
>TRBV2|.|TRBJ2-7|.
CASSRGGVSYEQYF
TGTGCCAGCAGTCGGGGCGGGGTCTCCTACGAGCAGTACTTC
>TRBV5-4|.|TRBJ1-2|.
CASSLALDIANYGYTF
TGTGCCAGCAGCTTGGCCCTTGACATAGCTAACTATGGCTACACCTTC
>TRBV5-4|.|TRBJ1-1|.
CASSLRGNTEAFF
TGTGCCAGCAGCCTGAGAGGTAACACTGAAGCTTTCTTT
>TRBV6-1|.|TRBJ2-3|.
CASSGQWGDTQYF
TGTGCCAGCAGTGGGCAATGGGGGGATACGCAGTATTTT
>TRBV12-5|TRBD2|TRBJ2-7|.
CASGNPGGYEQYF
TGTGCTAGTGGTAACCCGGGAGGCTACGAGCAGTACTTC
>TRBV4-1|.|TRBJ2-7|.
CASSQDQGFAYEQYF
TGCGCCAGCAGCCAAGATCAGGGCTTTGCCTACGAGCAGTACTTC
>TRBV5-1|TRBD1|TRBJ2-2|.
CASSLAGQFARELFF
TGCGCCAGCAGCTTGGCGGGACAGTTTGCCCGGGAGCTGTTTTTT
>TRBV30|.|TRBJ1-1|.
CAWSVPSRRNTEAFF
TGTGCCTGGAGTGTACCCTCCCGGCGCAACACTGAAGCTTTCTTT
>TRBV7-7|.|TRBJ2-5|.
CASSPLSQETQYF
TGTGCTAGCAGTCCTCTTAGCCAGGAGACCCAGTACTTC
>TRBV5-1|TRBD1|TRBJ2-3|.
CASSLVSNTGGLDTQYF
TGCGCCAGCAGCTTGGTCTCCAATACAGGGGGCCTCGATACGCAGTATTTT
>TRBV18|TRBD1|TRBJ1-3|few
CASSETGAGNTIYF
TGTGCCAGCTCAGAGACAGGGGCCGGAAACACCATATATTTT